These T cell receptor beta chains were read from a single sample in a study of identical twins. TCRdb re-called the 5' RACE reads through MiXCR, storing one row per CDR3 protein. The sample has about 240,000 distinct CDR3 sequences; over 9.5% are singletons. The sequenced sample was memory T cells sorted from blood. The receptor set was obtained from a man aged 50 to 60 in good health. Both conserved end residues are trimmed from each CDR3.

v_gene: TRBV20-1
CDR3aa: STGSRGSYNEQF

v_gene: TRBV5-6
CDR3aa: ASTPGEGSYNEQF

v_gene: TRBV28
CDR3aa: ASSPSKGNSARTKIRQY

v_gene: TRBV27
CDR3aa: ASRGESYHEQY

v_gene: TRBV12-3/TRBV12-4
CDR3aa: ASSFTGVRGNSPLH

v_gene: TRBV12-3/TRBV12-4
CDR3aa: ASTWTHSTDTQY

v_gene: TRBV6-1
CDR3aa: ASSRQEIYNSPLH

v_gene: TRBV29-1
CDR3aa: SVGRTGYRYNEQF

v_gene: TRBV14
CDR3aa: ASSPATGGSPYEQY

v_gene: TRBV24-1
CDR3aa: ATSETGGPGDTQY

v_gene: TRBV10-3
CDR3aa: AISDQGAGTGELF

v_gene: TRBV19
CDR3aa: ASGAGAGGGNQPQH

v_gene: TRBV20-1
CDR3aa: SAWTGGASFGYT

v_gene: TRBV5-5
CDR3aa: ASSSQTGNTEAF

v_gene: TRBV20-1
CDR3aa: SAPHGGRDTDTQY

v_gene: TRBV7-2
CDR3aa: ASSPISAGDEQF

v_gene: TRBV5-5
CDR3aa: ASSPGQGNTDTQY

v_gene: TRBV5-6
CDR3aa: ASSSPRPGTGELF

v_gene: TRBV7-2
CDR3aa: ASSFSQANRILYT

v_gene: TRBV5-1
CDR3aa: ASAQRTGGYEQY